The present TCR beta chain was sequenced within a study of blood T cell repertoires in COVID-19. Overall study context: Researchers got acute and convalescent COVID-19 samples from the United States, Italy and Spain. PBMCs, B-cell-depleted T cells, or T cells were the source of the cDNA or gDNA that made up the material.

Authors' processing steps: Nucleated cell number was recorded as an estimate derived from reference gene primer amplification. Method: immunoSEQ multiplex PCR; TCRdb's copy keeps in-frame clones and lacks some. The D gene and trimming were derived from the DNA, and the V and J assignments and clone size from that table. The sample includes approximately 86,000 clones, roughly 80% seen only once; the top ten take 3% to 3.5%. The sequence was collected from a man between 45 and 60 years old with acute or convalescent COVID-19. Sequencing input: peripheral blood.

The CDR3 nucleotides read TGTGCCAGCAGCCTCCTGGGACAGGGGAATATGGGGACTGAAGCTTTCTTT. Translating it yields CASSLLGQGNMGTEAFF. The chain uses TRBV7-9 and TRBJ1-1; 10 nucleotides line up with TRBD1. V was pared by 5 bases and J by 5 bases, with 14 bases of the junction left unmatched. Germline V gives CDR1 SEHNR, CDR2 FQNEAQ (reference sequence). The CDR3 is 17 residues long. Supplemented by reference TRBV7-9 and TRBJ1-1, the full variable domain reads DTGVSQNPRHKITKRGQNVTFRCDPISEHNRLYWYRQTLGQGPEFLTYFQNEAQLEKSRLLSDRFSAERPKGSFSTLEIQRTEQGDSAMYLCASSLLGQGNMGTEAFFGQGTRLTVV.